The clone carrying this TCR beta chain is deemed medium-sized. Its antigen is as yet unknown. This sample was taken from a study of molecular identifiers for immune sequencing clone quantification. General study points: Spiked-in Jurkat TCR RNA corresponding to one cell was reported as detectable against about 1 million naive cells.

TCRdb reprocessed the PCR reads with MiXCR, giving one entry per CDR3 protein. The sample has some 13,000 distinct CDR3 sequences; about 15% are singletons. The CDR3 extends over 13 amino acids. Trimming took 3 bases from V and 3 from J, leaving 9 bases between them. Germline CDR1 and CDR2: MNHEY and SVGAGI. Libraries from naive CD8 cells were generated from 20,000 to 1,000,000 sorted cells (with 10%, 30% or 50% RNA). This sequence joins TRBV6-5 and TRBJ2-7; no clear D. Sequenced sample: naive CD8+ T cells from blood, with Jurkat cell RNA spiked in. Regarding subset: FACS-sorted CD8+CD4-CCR7+CD45RA+ naive T cells. This receptor was taken from a human donor in good health. Some libraries in this study had Jurkat cell RNA spiked in. CDR3 nucleotides: TGTGCCAGCAGTTATAGGCAGGTCTACGAGCAGTACTTC. Its protein product is CASSYRQVYEQYF.